In this sample, the clone carrying this TCR beta chain turned up many times. Antigen unknown. TCRdb called the reads again in MiXCR, with one record for every CDR3 protein. The data show approximately 770,000 distinct CDR3 sequences, with 25% to 35% seen just once and around 13% held by the top ten. CDR1 and CDR2 from the germline V gene are SGHVS and FQNEAQ. Trimming removed 5 bases from V and 6 bases from J, with 19 bases in between. The CDR3 is 16 amino acids. This sample stems from a study of T cell repertoires in cytomegalovirus infection. The chain couples TRBV7-8 to TRBJ2-2, with D possibly matching TRBD2 (5 bases). The receptor comes from a human donor in good health (CMV status not recorded). Some clones in this sample may be carry-over from other donors' samples. The material was cultured CD8+ T cells from PBMCs, obtained from culture after CMV antigen stimulation. The CDR3 bases are TGTGCCAGCAGCGAGGAGGCACTAGTCGGTGCCGGGGAGCTGTTTTTT. Its translation: CASSEEALVGAGELFF.